These T cell receptor beta chains were read from a single sample in a study of cytomegalovirus exposure and HLA in healthy donors. The method was immunoSEQ multiplex PCR; TCRdb's version includes in-frame clones alone and lacks a portion of them. Here the sample spans over 55,000 clones, roughly 67% being singletons. The specimen sequenced was PBMCs. All receptors come from a man aged 35 to 55 in good health and CMV-seropositive. Both conserved end residues are part of each CDR3. D genes are given only for firm matches. Expanded clones are given a class, and other clones once, few, many or no size at all.

TRBV6-1	TRBD1	TRBJ2-3	15	.	CASSLYRGLGDTQYF	TGTGCCAGCAGTCTCTACAGGGGGCTGGGAGATACGCAGTATTTT
TRBV9	TRBD2	TRBJ2-3	20	.	CASSPLGSGGRTASTDTQYF	TGTGCCAGCAGCCCCCTCGGTAGCGGGGGGAGAACCGCCAGCACAGATACGCAGTATTTT
TRBV19	.	TRBJ1-5	15	few	CASSIFGQSNQPQHF	TGTGCCAGTAGTATTTTCGGACAGAGCAATCAGCCCCAGCATTTT
TRBV4-1	TRBD2	TRBJ2-1	16	once	CASSLGPLAGENEQFF	TGCGCCAGCAGCCTAGGGCCGCTAGCGGGGGAGAATGAGCAGTTCTTC
TRBV27	.	TRBJ1-5	13	.	CASSSQGTIVLHF	TGTGCCAGCAGTTCCCAGGGGACTATCGTTCTCCATTTT
TRBV30	TRBD1	TRBJ2-5	14	.	CAWDRQGVQETQYF	TGTGCCTGGGACAGACAGGGAGTCCAAGAGACCCAGTACTTC
TRBV11-2	.	TRBJ2-7	15	.	CASSGTGEARNEQYF	TGTGCCAGCAGCGGAACAGGGGAGGCTAGAAACGAGCAGTACTTC
TRBV28	TRBD2	TRBJ2-1	12	few	CASTMGGVEQFF	TGTGCCAGCACCATGGGAGGGGTTGAGCAGTTCTTC
TRBV7-8	TRBD1	TRBJ1-1	13	.	CASRGQGVTEAFF	TGTGCCAGCAGGGGACAGGGCGTCACTGAAGCTTTCTTT
TRBV6-5	TRBD2	TRBJ2-1	12	.	CASTTGGNEQFF	TGTGCCAGCACCACGGGGGGCAATGAGCAGTTCTTC
TRBV5-6	TRBD1	TRBJ1-2	15	.	CASSTGDRVVYGYTF	TGTGCCAGCAGCACGGGCGACAGGGTGGTCTATGGCTACACCTTC
TRBV6-1	TRBD2	TRBJ2-7	14	.	CASSLAVSSYEQYF	TGTGCCAGCAGCCTAGCGGTAAGCTCCTACGAGCAGTACTTC
TRBV7-9	TRBD2	TRBJ2-1	13	once	CASSPGLAGEQFF	TGTGCCAGCAGCCCGGGACTAGCCGGTGAGCAGTTCTTC
TRBV5-1	TRBD2	TRBJ2-7	16	.	CASSFSTSGGVQEQYF	TGCGCCAGCAGCTTCTCGACTAGCGGGGGGGTACAGGAGCAGTACTTC
TRBV5-1	.	TRBJ1-4	15	.	CASSLAGTGGEKLFF	TGCGCCAGCAGCTTGGCCGGGACGGGGGGCGAAAAACTGTTTTTT
TRBV29-1	.	TRBJ1-2	12	.	CSVDSGDYGYTF	TGCAGCGTTGATTCGGGGGACTATGGCTACACCTTC
TRBV19	.	TRBJ1-2	14	.	CASSISTGGYGYTF	TGTGCCAGTAGTATATCGACAGGCGGTTATGGCTACACCTTC
TRBV29-1	TRBD1	TRBJ1-2	13	.	CSVRTGGVDGYTF	TGCAGCGTTAGGACAGGGGGAGTCGATGGCTACACCTTC
TRBV11-3	TRBD2	TRBJ2-1	15	.	CASSLGGVSYNEQFF	TGTGCCAGCAGCTTGGGGGGGGTCTCCTACAATGAGCAGTTCTTC
TRBV7-9	.	TRBJ2-7	13	many	CASSLDRDNEQYF	TGTGCCAGCAGCTTAGACAGAGATAACGAGCAGTACTTC
TRBV7-2	.	TRBJ2-1	12	few	CASSLGRREQFF	TGTGCCAGCAGCTTAGGGAGGCGGGAGCAGTTCTTC
TRBV28	.	TRBJ1-5	15	.	CASSAPGDSNQPQHF	TGTGCCAGCAGCGCCCCAGGGGATAGCAATCAGCCCCAGCATTTT
TRBV4-1	.	TRBJ1-5	15	.	CASSHLGEGNQPQHF	TGCGCCAGCAGCCATCTGGGGGAGGGGAATCAGCCCCAGCATTTT
TRBV11-2	.	TRBJ2-6	16	few	CASSLGQPSGANVLTF	TGTGCCAGCAGCTTAGGACAGCCCTCTGGGGCCAACGTCCTGACTTTC
TRBV30	TRBD1	TRBJ1-4	13	.	CAWDRGVDEKLFF	TGTGCCTGGGACAGGGGGGTGGATGAAAAACTGTTTTTT
TRBV19	.	TRBJ1-1	14	.	CASRETAVHTEAFF	TGTGCCAGTCGTGAAACAGCCGTCCACACTGAAGCTTTCTTT
TRBV29-1	.	TRBJ2-3	11	.	CSVAPGDTQYF	TGCAGCGTCGCTCCGGGAGATACGCAGTATTTT
TRBV7-2	.	TRBJ1-6	14	.	CASSSQRADSPLHF	TGTGCCAGCAGCTCTCAGAGGGCTGATTCACCCCTCCACTTT
TRBV23-1	.	TRBJ1-1	17	.	CASSQSTGRASNTEAFF	TGCGCCAGCAGTCAATCGACGGGCAGGGCCTCGAACACTGAAGCTTTCTTT
TRBV6-1	TRBD2	TRBJ2-1	13	few	CASSEGLADEQFF	TGTGCCAGCAGTGAGGGACTAGCGGATGAGCAGTTCTTC
TRBV2	.	TRBJ2-2	13	.	CATAGRAAGELFF	TGTGCCACCGCAGGCAGGGCGGCCGGGGAGCTGTTTTTT
TRBV6-5	.	TRBJ1-2	15	.	CASSYAGAPFAGYTF	TGTGCCAGCAGTTACGCGGGAGCCCCGTTCGCTGGCTACACCTTC
TRBV2	TRBD1	TRBJ2-7	14	few	CASRETGTSYEQYF	TGTGCCAGCAGGGAGACAGGGACCTCCTACGAGCAGTACTTC
TRBV10-3	.	TRBJ1-1	15	.	CAISERQVVGTEAFF	TGTGCCATCAGTGAGCGACAGGTCGTTGGCACTGAAGCTTTCTTT
TRBV5-4	TRBD1	TRBJ2-7	13	.	CASSYRDSYEQYF	TGTGCCAGCAGCTACCGGGACAGCTACGAGCAGTACTTC
TRBV6-5	TRBD1	TRBJ2-7	13	.	CASAGTGSGEQYF	TGTGCCAGTGCAGGGACAGGGAGTGGGGAGCAGTACTTC
TRBV19	TRBD1	TRBJ1-5	16	few	CASTAGQGRSNQPQHF	TGTGCCAGTACCGCGGGACAGGGGAGAAGCAATCAGCCCCAGCATTTT
TRBV20-1	TRBD2	TRBJ2-1	10	once	CSAKTSMQFF	TGCAGTGCTAAGACTAGCATGCAGTTCTTC
TRBV10-3	TRBD1	TRBJ1-2	16	.	CAIRGTGAPRGYGYTF	TGTGCCATCAGGGGGACAGGGGCGCCGAGGGGCTATGGCTACACCTTC
TRBV5-1	TRBD1	TRBJ1-6	18	few	CASSLSPPRQGAYSPLHF	TGCGCCAGCAGCTTATCACCGCCCCGACAGGGGGCGTATTCACCCCTCCACTTT
TRBV29-1	TRBD2	TRBJ2-5	15	.	CSVVELAGLQETQYF	TGCAGCGTTGTCGAGCTAGCGGGACTCCAAGAGACCCAGTACTTC
TRBV6-5	TRBD1	TRBJ1-6	15	.	CASRARQGRNSPLHF	TGTGCCAGCAGAGCGAGACAGGGACGGAATTCACCCCTCCACTTT
TRBV2	.	TRBJ2-5	16	few	CASSLYAQGGGETQYF	TGTGCCAGCAGTTTATATGCACAGGGGGGGGGAGAGACCCAGTACTTC
TRBV28	TRBD2	TRBJ2-5	13	.	CASRTSGSETQYF	TGTGCCAGCAGGACTAGCGGGAGTGAGACCCAGTACTTC
TRBV25-1	TRBD1	TRBJ1-2	16	.	CASSEPGTGSNYGYTF	TGTGCCAGCAGCGAGCCCGGGACAGGGAGTAACTATGGCTACACCTTC
TRBV29-1	TRBD2	TRBJ2-1	17	.	CSVEGGGLAASYNEQFF	TGCAGCGTTGAAGGGGGGGGACTAGCGGCCTCCTACAATGAGCAGTTCTTC
TRBV9	TRBD2	TRBJ2-2	16	.	CASSVSTSGATGELFF	TGTGCCAGCAGCGTTTCTACTAGCGGGGCCACCGGGGAGCTGTTTTTT
TRBV2	.	TRBJ1-2	12	.	CASSDDSYGYTF	TGTGCCAGCAGTGACGATAGCTATGGCTACACCTTC
TRBV6-4	TRBD1	TRBJ1-2	14	.	CASSPGQGSYGYTF	TGTGCCAGCAGCCCGGGACAGGGGAGCTATGGCTACACCTTC